These 10 T cell receptor beta chains were all obtained from the same sample, sequenced in a study of response to subunit inactivated influenza vaccine. MiXCR was run by TCRdb on the RT-PCR reads, yielding one entry per CDR3 protein. The table records roughly 700,000 distinct CDR3 sequences, around 13% of them present only once. The sequencing here drew on PBMCs from blood, taken roughly 15 days before vaccination. These receptors were taken from a middle-aged man who received an inactivated influenza vaccine.

The chain uses TRBV29-1 and TRBJ2-1; 12 bases agree with TRBD1. V lost 8 bases, J lost 7 bases, and 9 bases stayed unmatched. Germline V gene data show CDR1 as SQVTM and CDR2 as ANQGSEA. This CDR3 spans 14 amino acids. CDR3 region: CSTSRDRGLNEQFF. CDR3 coding DNA: TGCAGCACCTCCCGGGACAGGGGGCTTAATGAGCAGTTCTTC.

This clonotype was seen many times. In nucleotides, the CDR3 is TGTGCCAGCAGTTTCGGGGGTTGGGGACAGGGGAACAATGAGCAGTTCTTC. Its protein is CASSFGGWGQGNNEQFF. The chain employs TRBV12-3 or TRBV12-4 and TRBJ2-1; 10 nucleotides match TRBD1. This CDR3 region has 17 residues. Trimming at V came to 3 bases and at J to 5 bases, leaving 10 bases not matched to a gene.

This chain links TRBV20-1 with TRBJ2-1; a weak D match, TRBD2 (6 bases). V lost 3 bases and J 4 bases, leaving 16 bases between the germline ends. CDR1 DFQATT and CDR2 SNEGSKA come from the germline V gene (reference sequence). This CDR3 is 15 amino acids long. CDR3 DNA: TGCAGTGCTAGGTCCCAGCGGGCGAAATACAATGAGCAGTTCTTC. Protein sequence: CSARSQRAKYNEQFF.

This chain connects TRBV6-1 to TRBJ2-7, with TRBD1 matching 12 bases. Per the germline V gene, CDR1 is MNHNS and CDR2 is SASEGT. CDR3 length equals 15 residues. Germline trimming cut 8 bases from V and 1 base from J; bases unmatched to any gene: 6. The CDR3 DNA is TGTGCCAGCGGGACGGGACAGGGGGCTTCCTACGAGCAGTACTTC. Amino acid sequence: CASGTGQGASYEQYF.

The gene calls are TRBV4-3 and TRBJ1-6; no firm D call. CDR3 length: 15 residues. Germline V CDR1 and CDR2: LGHNA, YSLEER. Trimming took off 0 bases at V and 2 bases at J, with 5 bases between the two ends. CDR3 residues: CASSQDWTYNSPLHF. The DNA for the CDR3 is TGCGCCAGCAGCCAAGATTGGACCTATAATTCACCCCTCCACTTT.

This clonotype was observed a handful of times. This chain uses TRBV7-2 with TRBJ2-1; 8 positions match TRBD2. The CDR3 is 15 residues long. Germline values: CDR1 SGHTA, CDR2 FQGNSA. J gave up 3 bases and V 3 bases, and 4 bases lay outside the gene matches. As DNA, the CDR3 is TGTGCCAGCAGCTTGTACGGGAGGGACTACAATGAGCAGTTCTTC. It translates to CASSLYGRDYNEQFF.

The gene calls are TRBV19 and TRBJ2-7, with TRBD1 as a possible D gene (5 bases). Germline V gene lookup returns CDR1 LNHDA and CDR2 SQIVND (reference sequence). V was cut by 0 bases and J by 0 bases, with 6 bases left in between. This CDR3 spans 14 amino acids. The CDR3 region is CASSIDDSSYEQYF. The CDR3 nucleotides are TGTGCCAGTAGTATAGATGACAGCTCCTACGAGCAGTACTTC. Together with reference TRBV19 and TRBJ2-7, the CDR3 gives the full variable domain: DGGITQSPKYLFRKEGQNVTLSCEQNLNHDAMYWYRQDPGQGLRLIYYSQIVNDFQKGDIAEGYSVSREKKESFPLTVTSAQKNPTAFYLCASSIDDSSYEQYFGPGTRLTVT.

The J gene is TRBJ2-1, the V gene TRBV19; either TRBD1 or TRBD2 may fit D (6 bases each). There are 15 residues in the CDR3. V gave up 5 bases and J gave up 2 bases, with 13 bases separating them. Germline V gene sequence: CDR1 LNHDA, CDR2 SQIVND (reference sequence). CDR3 region: CASSGTGTPYNEQFF. In DNA, the CDR3 is TGTGCCAGTAGTGGAACAGGGACTCCCTACAATGAGCAGTTCTTC.

This clonotype was observed a few times. The chain uses TRBV29-1 and TRBJ2-7, with 7 bases aligning to TRBD1. Germline CDR1 reads SQVTM; CDR2 reads ANQGSEA. V dropped 6 bases and J dropped 3; count of bases not matched to a gene: 11. CDR3 length: 14 residues. CDR3 nucleotide sequence: TGCAGCGTGGCCCGGGACAGATTTAACTACGAGCAGTACTTC. Translating gives CSVARDRFNYEQYF.

Note on this clonotype: A read error may account for a junction end that differs from germline. J is TRBJ2-7 and V is TRBV4-2; no clear D. The CDR3 runs 15 residues. Germline lookup yields CDR1 LGHNA and CDR2 YNFKEQ. In nucleotides, the CDR3 is TGTGACAGCAGCCAAGCTGGTCAGAGCTCCTACGAGCAGTACTTC. It translates to CDSSQAGQSSYEQYF.